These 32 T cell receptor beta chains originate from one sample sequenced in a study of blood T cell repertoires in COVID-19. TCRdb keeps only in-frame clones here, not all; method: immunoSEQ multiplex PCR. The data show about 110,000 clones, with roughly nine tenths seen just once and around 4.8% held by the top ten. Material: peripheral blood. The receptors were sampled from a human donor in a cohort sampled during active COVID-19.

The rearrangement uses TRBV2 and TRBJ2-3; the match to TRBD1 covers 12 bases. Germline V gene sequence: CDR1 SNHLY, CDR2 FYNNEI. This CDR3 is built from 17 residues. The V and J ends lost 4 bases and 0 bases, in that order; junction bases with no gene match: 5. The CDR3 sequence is CASSGGTGGGSTDTQYF. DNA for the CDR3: TGTGCCAGCAGTGGAGGGACAGGGGGCGGGAGCACAGATACGCAGTATTTT.

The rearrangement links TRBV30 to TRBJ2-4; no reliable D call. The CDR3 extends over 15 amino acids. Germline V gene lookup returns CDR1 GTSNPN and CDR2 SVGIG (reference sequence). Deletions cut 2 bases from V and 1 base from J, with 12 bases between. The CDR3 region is CAWSTMEMAKNIQYF. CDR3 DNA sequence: TGTGCCTGGAGTACTATGGAAATGGCCAAAAACATTCAGTACTTC.

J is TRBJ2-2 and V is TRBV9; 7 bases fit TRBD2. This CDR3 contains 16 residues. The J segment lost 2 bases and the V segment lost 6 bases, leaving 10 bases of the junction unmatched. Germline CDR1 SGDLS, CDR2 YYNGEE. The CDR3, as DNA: TGTGCCAGCACGGCTCGGGCTAGCGGAAACACCGGGGAGCTGTTTTTT. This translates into CASTARASGNTGELFF.

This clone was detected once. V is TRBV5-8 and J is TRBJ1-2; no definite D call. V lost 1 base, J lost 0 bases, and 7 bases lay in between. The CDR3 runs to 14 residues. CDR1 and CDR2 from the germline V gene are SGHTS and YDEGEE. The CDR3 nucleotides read TGTGCCAGCAGCTTGATAAGCTCTAACTATGGCTACACCTTC. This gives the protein CASSLISSNYGYTF.

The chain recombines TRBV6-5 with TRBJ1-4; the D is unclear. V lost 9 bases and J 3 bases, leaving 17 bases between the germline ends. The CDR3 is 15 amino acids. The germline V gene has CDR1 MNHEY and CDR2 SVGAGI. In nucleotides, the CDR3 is TGTGCCAGTCAGCTAAGAGGTTTTGCTAATGAAAAACTGTTTTTT. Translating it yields CASQLRGFANEKLFF.

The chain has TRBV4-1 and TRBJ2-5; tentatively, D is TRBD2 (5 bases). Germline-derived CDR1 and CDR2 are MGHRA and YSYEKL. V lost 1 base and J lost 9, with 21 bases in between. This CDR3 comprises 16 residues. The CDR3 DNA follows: TGCGCCAGCAGCCAAGTTATGGCCAGCGGAGCCGGGGCCCAGTACTTC. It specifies CASSQVMASGAGAQYF.

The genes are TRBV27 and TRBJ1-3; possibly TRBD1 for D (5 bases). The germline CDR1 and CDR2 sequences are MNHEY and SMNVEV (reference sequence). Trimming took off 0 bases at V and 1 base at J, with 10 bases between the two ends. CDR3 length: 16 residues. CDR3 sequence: CASSLSPQGSGNTIYF. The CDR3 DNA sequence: TGTGCCAGCAGTTTATCGCCTCAGGGTTCTGGAAACACCATATATTTT.

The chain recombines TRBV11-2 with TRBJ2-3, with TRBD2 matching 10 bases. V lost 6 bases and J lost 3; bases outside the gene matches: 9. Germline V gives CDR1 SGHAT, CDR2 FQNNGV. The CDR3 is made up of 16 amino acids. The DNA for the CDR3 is TGTGCCAGCAGACTCAAGCGGGAGGGAGGAACAGATACGCAGTATTTT. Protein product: CASRLKREGGTDTQYF.

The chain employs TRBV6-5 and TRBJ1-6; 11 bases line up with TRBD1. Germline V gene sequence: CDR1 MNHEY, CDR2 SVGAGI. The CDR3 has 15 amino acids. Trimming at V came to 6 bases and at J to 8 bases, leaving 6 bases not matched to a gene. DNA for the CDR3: TGTGCCAGCAGCAGGGGACAGGGGGATTATTCACCCCTCCACTTT. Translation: CASSRGQGDYSPLHF.

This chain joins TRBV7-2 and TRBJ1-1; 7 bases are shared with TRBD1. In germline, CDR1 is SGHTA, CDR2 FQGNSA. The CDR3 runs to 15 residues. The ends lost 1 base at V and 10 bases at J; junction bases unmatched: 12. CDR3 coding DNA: TGTGCCAGCAGCTTAGATCCGGGACAGTTCACTCGAGCTTTCTTT. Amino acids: CASSLDPGQFTRAFF. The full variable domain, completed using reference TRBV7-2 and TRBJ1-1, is GAGVSQSPSNKVTEKGKDVELRCDPISGHTALYWYRQSLGQGLEFLIYFQGNSAPDKSGLPSDRFSAERTGGSVSTLTIQRTQQEDSAVYLCASSLDPGQFTRAFFGQGTRLTVV.

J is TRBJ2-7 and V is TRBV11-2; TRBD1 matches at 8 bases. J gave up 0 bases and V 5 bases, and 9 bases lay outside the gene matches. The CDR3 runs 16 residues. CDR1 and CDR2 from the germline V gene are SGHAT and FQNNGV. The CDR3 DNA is TGTGCCAGCAGCCCAGGGACAGGAATCCTCTCCTACGAGCAGTACTTC. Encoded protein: CASSPGTGILSYEQYF.

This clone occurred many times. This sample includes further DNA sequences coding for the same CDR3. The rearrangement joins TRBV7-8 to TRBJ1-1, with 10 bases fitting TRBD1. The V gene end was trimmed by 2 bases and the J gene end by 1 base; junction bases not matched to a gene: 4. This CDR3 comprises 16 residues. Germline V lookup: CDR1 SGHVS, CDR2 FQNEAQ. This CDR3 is CASSLRDRGSNTEAFF. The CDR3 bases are TGTGCCAGCAGCTTACGGGACAGGGGTTCGAACACTGAAGCTTTCTTT.

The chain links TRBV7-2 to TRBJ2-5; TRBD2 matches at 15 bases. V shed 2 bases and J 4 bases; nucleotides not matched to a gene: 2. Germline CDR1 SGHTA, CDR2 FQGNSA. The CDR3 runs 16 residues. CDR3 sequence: CASSLRTSGRAETQYF. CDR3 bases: TGTGCCAGCAGCTTAAGGACTAGCGGGAGGGCAGAGACCCAGTACTTC.

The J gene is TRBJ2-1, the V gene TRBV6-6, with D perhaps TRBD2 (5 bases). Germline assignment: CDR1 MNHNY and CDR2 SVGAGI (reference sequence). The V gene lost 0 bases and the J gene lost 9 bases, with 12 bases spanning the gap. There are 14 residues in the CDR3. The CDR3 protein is CASSYSIDYGEQFF. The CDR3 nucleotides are TGTGCCAGCAGTTACTCGATAGACTACGGTGAGCAGTTCTTC.

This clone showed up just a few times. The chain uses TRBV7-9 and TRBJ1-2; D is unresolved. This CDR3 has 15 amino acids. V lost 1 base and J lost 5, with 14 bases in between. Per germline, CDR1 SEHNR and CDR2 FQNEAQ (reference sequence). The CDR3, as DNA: TGTGCCAGCAGCTTAGACTCCCGGCAGGCTTATGGCTACACCTTC. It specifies CASSLDSRQAYGYTF.

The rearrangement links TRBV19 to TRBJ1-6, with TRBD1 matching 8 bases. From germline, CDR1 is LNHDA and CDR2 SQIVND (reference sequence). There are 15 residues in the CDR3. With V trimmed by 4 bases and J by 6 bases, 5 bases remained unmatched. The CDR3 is CASSTGTGINSPLHF. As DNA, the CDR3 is TGTGCCAGTAGTACCGGGACAGGCATTAATTCACCCCTCCACTTT.

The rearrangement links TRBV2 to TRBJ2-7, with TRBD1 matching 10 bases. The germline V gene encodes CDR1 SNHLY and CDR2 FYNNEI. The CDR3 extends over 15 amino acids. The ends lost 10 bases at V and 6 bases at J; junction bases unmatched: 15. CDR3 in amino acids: CATSPFGQGVGEQYF. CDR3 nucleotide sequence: TGTGCCACCTCGCCCTTCGGACAGGGGGTCGGCGAGCAGTACTTC.

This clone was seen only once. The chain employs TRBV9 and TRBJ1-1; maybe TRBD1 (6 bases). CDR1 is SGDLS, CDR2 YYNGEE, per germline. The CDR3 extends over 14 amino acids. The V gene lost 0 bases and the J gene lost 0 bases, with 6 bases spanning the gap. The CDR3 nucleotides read TGTGCCAGCAGCGTAGGGACAGTGAACACTGAAGCTTTCTTT. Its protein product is CASSVGTVNTEAFF. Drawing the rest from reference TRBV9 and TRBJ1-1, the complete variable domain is DSGVTQTPKHLITATGQRVTLRCSPRSGDLSVYWYQQSLDQGLQFLIQYYNGEERAKGNILERFSAQQFPDLHSELNLSSLELGDSALYFCASSVGTVNTEAFFGQGTRLTVV.

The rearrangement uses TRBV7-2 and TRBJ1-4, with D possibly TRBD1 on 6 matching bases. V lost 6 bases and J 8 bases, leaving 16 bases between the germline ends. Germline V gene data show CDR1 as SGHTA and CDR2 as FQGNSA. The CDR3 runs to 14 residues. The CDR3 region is CASRRTAEGEKLFF. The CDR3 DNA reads TGTGCCAGCAGAAGGACAGCCGAGGGGGAAAAACTGTTTTTT.

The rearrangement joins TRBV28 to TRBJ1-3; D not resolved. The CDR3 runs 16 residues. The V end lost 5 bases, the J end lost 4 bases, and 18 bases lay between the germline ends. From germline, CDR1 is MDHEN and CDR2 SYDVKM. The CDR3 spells CASSPTFGVLGNTIYF. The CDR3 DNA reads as TGTGCCAGCAGTCCGACCTTCGGGGTCCTCGGAAACACCATATATTTT.

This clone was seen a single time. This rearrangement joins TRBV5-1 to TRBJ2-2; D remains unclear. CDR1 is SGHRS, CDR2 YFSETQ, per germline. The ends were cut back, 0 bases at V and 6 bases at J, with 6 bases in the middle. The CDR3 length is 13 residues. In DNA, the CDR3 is TGCGCCAGCAGCTTGGATCTCCCCGGGGAGCTGTTTTTT. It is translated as CASSLDLPGELFF. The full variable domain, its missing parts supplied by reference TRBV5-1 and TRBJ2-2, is KAGVTQTPRYLIKTRGQQVTLSCSPISGHRSVSWYQQTPGQGLQFLFEYFSETQRNKGNFPGRFSGRQFSNSRSEMNVSTLELGDSALYLCASSLDLPGELFFGEGSRLTVL.

In nucleotides, the CDR3 is TGTGCCAGCACCCCCCTTGGCCCCTACGAGCAGTACTTC. Translation: CASTPLGPYEQYF. V and J are TRBV28 and TRBJ2-7, with unresolved D. CDR1 and CDR2 (germline): MDHEN, SYDVKM. Trimming pared 7 bases from V and 2 bases from J, leaving 12 bases between. The CDR3 contains 13 residues.

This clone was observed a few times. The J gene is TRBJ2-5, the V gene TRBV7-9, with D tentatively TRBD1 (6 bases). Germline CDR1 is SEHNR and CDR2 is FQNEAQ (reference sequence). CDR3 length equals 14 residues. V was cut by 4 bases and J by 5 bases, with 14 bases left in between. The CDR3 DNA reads TGTGCCAGCAGCTCACAGGGCGGACCGGAGACCCAGTACTTC. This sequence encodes CASSSQGGPETQYF. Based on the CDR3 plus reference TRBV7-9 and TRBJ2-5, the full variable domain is DTGVSQNPRHKITKRGQNVTFRCDPISEHNRLYWYRQTLGQGPEFLTYFQNEAQLEKSRLLSDRFSAERPKGSFSTLEIQRTEQGDSAMYLCASSSQGGPETQYFGPGTRLLVL.

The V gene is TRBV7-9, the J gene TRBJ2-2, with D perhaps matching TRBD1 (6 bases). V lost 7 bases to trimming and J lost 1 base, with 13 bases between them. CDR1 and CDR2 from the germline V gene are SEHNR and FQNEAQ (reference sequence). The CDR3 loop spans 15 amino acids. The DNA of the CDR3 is TGTGCCAGCACCCCACAGGGAATGAACACCGGGGAGCTGTTTTTT. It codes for CASTPQGMNTGELFF.

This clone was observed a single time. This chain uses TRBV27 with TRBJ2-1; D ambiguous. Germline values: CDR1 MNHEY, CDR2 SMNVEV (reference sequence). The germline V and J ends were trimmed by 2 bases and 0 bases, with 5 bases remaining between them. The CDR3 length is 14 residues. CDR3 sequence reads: CASSLKSSYNEQFF. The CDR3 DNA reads TGTGCCAGCAGTTTAAAGAGCTCCTACAATGAGCAGTTCTTC.

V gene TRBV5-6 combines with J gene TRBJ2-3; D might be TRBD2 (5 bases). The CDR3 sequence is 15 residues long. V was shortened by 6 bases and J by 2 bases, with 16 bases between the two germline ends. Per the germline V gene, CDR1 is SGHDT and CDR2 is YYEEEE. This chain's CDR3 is CASTETGETTDTQYF. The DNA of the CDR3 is TGTGCCAGCACCGAGACCGGGGAGACCACAGATACGCAGTATTTT.

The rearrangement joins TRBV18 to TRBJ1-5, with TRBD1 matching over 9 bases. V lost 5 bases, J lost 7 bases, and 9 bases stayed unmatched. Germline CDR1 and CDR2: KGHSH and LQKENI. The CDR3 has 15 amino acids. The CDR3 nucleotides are TGTGCCAGCTCAGAGGGACAGGGAAGTGCACAGCCCCAGCATTTT. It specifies CASSEGQGSAQPQHF.

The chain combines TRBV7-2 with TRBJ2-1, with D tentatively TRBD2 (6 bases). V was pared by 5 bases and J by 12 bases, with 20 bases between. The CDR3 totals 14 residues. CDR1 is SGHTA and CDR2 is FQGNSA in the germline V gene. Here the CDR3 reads CASSTAGPPIGQFF. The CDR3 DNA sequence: TGTGCCAGCAGCACGGCGGGACCTCCGATTGGGCAGTTCTTC.

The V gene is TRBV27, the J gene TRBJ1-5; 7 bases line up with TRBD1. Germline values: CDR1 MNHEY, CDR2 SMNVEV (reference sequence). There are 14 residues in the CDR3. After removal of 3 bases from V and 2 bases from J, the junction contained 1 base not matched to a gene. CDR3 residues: CASSFGQGNQPQHF. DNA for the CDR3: TGTGCCAGCAGTTTTGGACAGGGCAATCAGCCCCAGCATTTT.

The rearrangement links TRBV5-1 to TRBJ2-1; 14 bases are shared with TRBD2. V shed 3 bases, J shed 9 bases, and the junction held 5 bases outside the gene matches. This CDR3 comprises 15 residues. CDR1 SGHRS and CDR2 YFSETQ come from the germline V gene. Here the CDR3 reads CASSSGLAGVGEQFF. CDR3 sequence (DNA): TGCGCCAGCAGCTCGGGACTAGCGGGAGTGGGTGAGCAGTTCTTC.

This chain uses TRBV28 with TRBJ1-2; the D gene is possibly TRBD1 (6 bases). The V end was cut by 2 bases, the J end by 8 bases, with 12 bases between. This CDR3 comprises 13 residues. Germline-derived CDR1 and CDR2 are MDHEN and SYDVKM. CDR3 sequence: CASSLRGKRGYTF. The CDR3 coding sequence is TGTGCCAGCAGTTTAAGGGGGAAGAGGGGCTACACCTTC.

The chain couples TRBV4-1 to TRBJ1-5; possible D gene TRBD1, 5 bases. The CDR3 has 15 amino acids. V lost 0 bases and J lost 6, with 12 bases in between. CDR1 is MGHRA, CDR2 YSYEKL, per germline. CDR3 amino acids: CASSQDGAGLQPQHF. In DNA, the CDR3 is TGCGCCAGCAGCCAAGATGGGGCAGGGCTTCAGCCCCAGCATTTT.